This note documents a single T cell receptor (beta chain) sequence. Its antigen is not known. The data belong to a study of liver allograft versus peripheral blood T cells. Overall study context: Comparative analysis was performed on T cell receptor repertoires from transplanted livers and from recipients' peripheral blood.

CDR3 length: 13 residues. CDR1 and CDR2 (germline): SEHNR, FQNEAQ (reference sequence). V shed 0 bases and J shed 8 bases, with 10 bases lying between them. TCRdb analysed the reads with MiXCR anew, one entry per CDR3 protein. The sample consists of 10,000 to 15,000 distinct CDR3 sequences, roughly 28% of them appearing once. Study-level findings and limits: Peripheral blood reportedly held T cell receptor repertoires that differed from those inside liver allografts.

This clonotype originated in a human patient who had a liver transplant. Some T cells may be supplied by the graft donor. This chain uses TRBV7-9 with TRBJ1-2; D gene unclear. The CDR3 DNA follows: TGTGCCAGCAGCTTAGCAGGCTCGGGGGGCTACACCTTC. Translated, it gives CASSLAGSGGYTF.